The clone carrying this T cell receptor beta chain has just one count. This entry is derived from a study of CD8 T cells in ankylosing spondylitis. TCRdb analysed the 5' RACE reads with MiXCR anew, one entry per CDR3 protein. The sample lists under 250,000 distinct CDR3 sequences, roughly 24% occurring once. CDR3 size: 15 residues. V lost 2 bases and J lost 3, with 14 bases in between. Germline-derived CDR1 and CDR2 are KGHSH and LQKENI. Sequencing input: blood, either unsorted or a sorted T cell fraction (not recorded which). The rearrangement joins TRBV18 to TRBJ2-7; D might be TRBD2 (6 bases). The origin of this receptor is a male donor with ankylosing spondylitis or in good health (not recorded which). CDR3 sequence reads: CASSPAEGLDYEQYF. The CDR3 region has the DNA TGTGCCAGCTCACCAGCGGAGGGACTGGACTACGAGCAGTACTTC.